A single sample is the source of the 26 T cell receptor beta chains below, sequenced in a study of T cells in Graves' hyperthyroidism and ophthalmopathy (dated by TCRdb to the late 2010s). The library was prepared using multiplex PCR. The data were produced on an Illumina HiSeq 2000. The TCR beta CDR3 regions were amplified from the RNA transcripts. For the first round of RT-PCR on the TCR CDR3, the HTBI primer set was used together with the Qiagen OneStep RT-PCR kit. TCRdb's own reprocessing of the public reads used fastp at Q25 and MiXCR and kept productive beta chains. For every CDR3 protein sequence, its rows merge into one entry that carries the most common genes and DNA. In this sample the table shows about 480,000 distinct CDR3 sequences, about 24% of which occur a single time. 11% of the sample belongs to the ten largest clones. Material: blood. The receptor set was obtained from a woman in her thirties with Graves' ophthalmopathy.

The CDR3 spells CASSLSTRTDEQYF. The DNA for the CDR3 is TGTGCCAGCAGCTTATCGACCCGAACTGACGAGCAGTACTTC. The chain carries TRBV7-9 and TRBJ2-7; D call uncertain. The CDR3 covers 14 residues. The V and J ends lost 2 bases and 5 bases respectively, with 13 bases between them. Germline CDR1 and CDR2: SEHNR and FQNEAQ (reference sequence).

The CDR3 DNA reads as TGTGCCACCAGCAGAGGCGGGGGATGGGGGACAGAAGAGACCCAGTACTTC. It yields the protein CATSRGGGWGTEETQYF. The chain employs TRBV15 and TRBJ2-5; possibly TRBD1 or TRBD2 for D (7 bases each). The CDR3 runs to 17 residues. Trimming shortened V by 1 base and J by 3 bases, and 18 bases separated the two germline ends. The V gene's germline CDR1 is LNHNV and CDR2 YYDKDF (reference sequence). The full variable domain, completed using reference TRBV15 and TRBJ2-5, is DAMVIQNPRYQVTQFGKPVTLSCSQTLNHNVMYWYQQKSSQAPKLLFHYYDKDFNNEADTPDNFQSRRPNTSFCFLDIRSPGLGDTAMYLCATSRGGGWGTEETQYFGPGTRLLVL.

This clonotype was counted once. The chain recombines TRBV12-3 or TRBV12-4 with TRBJ1-3, with D tentatively TRBD1 (5 bases). The CDR3 runs 17 residues. The V end was cut by 3 bases, the J end by 2 bases, with 17 bases between. The CDR3 sequence: CASSFGQGVGAGNTIYF. The CDR3, as DNA: TGTGCCAGCAGTTTTGGTCAGGGAGTAGGGGCTGGAAACACCATATATTTT.

This clonotype turned up a few times. The germline gene is not matched at one end of the junction; a read error may be the cause. CDR3: CASRPTDTDAFF. CDR3 bases: TGTGCCAGCAGACCGACAGACACTGATGCTTTCTTT. This rearrangement joins TRBV6-1 to TRBJ1-1, with D maybe TRBD1 (5 bases). There are 12 residues in the CDR3. The germline gives CDR1 MNHNS, CDR2 SASEGT.

This clonotype was observed at least ten times. The V call is TRBV4-3, the J call TRBJ2-7, with 9 bases that match TRBD2. With 1 base clipped from V and 3 bases from J, the junction kept 1 base outside the gene matches. The CDR3 spans 14 residues. Germline values: CDR1 LGHNA, CDR2 YSLEER. The CDR3 protein is CASSQGLADYEQYF. The DNA of the CDR3 is TGCGCCAGCAGCCAAGGACTAGCGGACTACGAGCAGTACTTC.

Comments on this clonotype: As the CDR3 is not closed by the conserved phenylalanine or tryptophan, this likely results from a read error. The chain couples TRBV2 to TRBJ1-5; no clear D gene. The CDR3 consists of 14 residues. Deletions cut 0 bases from V and 1 base from J, with 4 bases between. Germline CDR1 SNHLY, CDR2 FYNNEI. The CDR3 loop reads CASSEAGSNQPQHL. In nucleotides, the CDR3 is TGTGCCAGCAGTGAAGCTGGGAGCAATCAGCCCCAGCATTTG.

The chain recombines TRBV27 with TRBJ1-2, with D possibly matching TRBD1 (6 bases). Germline-derived CDR1 and CDR2 are MNHEY and SMNVEV (reference sequence). The CDR3 covers 16 residues. V lost 0 bases to trimming and J lost 2 bases, with 13 bases between them. CDR3 residues: CASSLSPIQGNYGYTF. The CDR3, as DNA: TGTGCCAGCAGTTTATCGCCAATCCAGGGGAACTATGGCTACACCTTC.

With respect to this clonotype: This may arise from a read error, as a much more abundant clone is one base away. The chain carries TRBV20-1 and TRBJ1-2; D is perhaps TRBD1 (5 bases). Germline V gene data show CDR1 as DFQATT and CDR2 as SNEGSKA (reference sequence). The CDR3 is 15 amino acids. The CDR3 coding sequence is TGCAGTGCTAGGAACCGGGACCTAGCGTACTATGGCTACGCCTTC. Translation: CSARNRDLAYYGYAF.

This clonotype has more than one count but fewer than ten. The chain recombines TRBV6-5 with TRBJ2-2; 11 positions match TRBD2. CDR3 length: 17 amino acids. The trim removed 4 bases at V and 4 bases at J, leaving 8 bases unmatched. CDR1 MNHEY and CDR2 SVGAGI come from the germline V gene. The CDR3 is CASSWIAGGLGTGELFF. The CDR3 DNA follows: TGTGCCAGCAGTTGGATAGCGGGGGGGTTGGGCACCGGGGAGCTGTTTTTT.

This clonotype was seen ten or more times. The chain employs TRBV7-2 and TRBJ1-2; D is undetermined. CDR1 SGHTA and CDR2 FQGNSA come from the germline V gene. Trimming took off 0 bases at V and 1 base at J, with 9 bases between the two ends. The CDR3 loop spans 15 amino acids. DNA for the CDR3: TGTGCCAGCAGCTTAGCTGAGGGCGTTAACTATGGCTACACCTTC. This translates into CASSLAEGVNYGYTF.

Turning to this clonotype: This may arise from a read error, as a much more abundant clone is one base away. V gene TRBV27 combines with J gene TRBJ2-5; D call uncertain. Germline V gene sequence: CDR1 MNHEY, CDR2 SMNVEV (reference sequence). CDR3 length equals 15 residues. The CDR3 sequence is CAISLSGGLLETQYF. The CDR3, as DNA: TGTGCCATCAGTTTATCAGGCGGCCTTCTAGAGACCCAGTACTTC.

This clonotype was recorded many times. This sequence joins TRBV29-1 and TRBJ2-7; weak D call: TRBD1 (6 bases). CDR3 length equals 13 residues. The germline V and J ends were trimmed by 3 bases and 7 bases, with 16 bases remaining between them. Germline CDR1 and CDR2: SQVTM and ANQGSEA. CDR3 sequence reads: CSVEAGALEEQYF. In nucleotides, the CDR3 is TGCAGCGTTGAGGCAGGGGCGTTGGAAGAGCAGTACTTC.

This clonotype was recorded a few times. The CDR3 region has the DNA TGCAGTGCTAGAGATCTCGCGACAGGGTATACTGAAGCTTTCTTT. The encoded protein is CSARDLATGYTEAFF. This chain connects TRBV20-1 to TRBJ1-1, with 7 bases lining up with TRBD1. The V and J ends lost 0 bases and 5 bases, in that order; junction bases with no gene match: 9. From germline, CDR1 is DFQATT and CDR2 SNEGSKA (reference sequence). There are 15 residues in the CDR3.

This chain connects TRBV7-2 to TRBJ2-4, with a weak D call TRBD1 (5 bases). This CDR3 spans 17 amino acids. With 1 base removed from V and 0 bases from J, the gap between germline ends came to 13 bases. The germline V gene has CDR1 SGHTA and CDR2 FQGNSA. For the CDR3, the DNA is TGTGCCAGCAGCTTAGTTCCCGCAGGGTTAGCCAAAAACATTCAGTACTTC. Its translation is CASSLVPAGLAKNIQYF.

In this sample, this clonotype turned up a few times. J is TRBJ1-5 and V is TRBV3-1; weak D call: TRBD1 (5 bases). Germline lookup yields CDR1 LGHDT and CDR2 YNNKEL (reference sequence). CDR3 length: 14 amino acids. V lost 4 bases to trimming and J lost 10 bases, with 17 bases between them. The CDR3 region has the DNA TGTGCCAGCAGCCCCACAGGTTCCCGTCGTCCCCAGCATTTT. Its protein product is CASSPTGSRRPQHF.

This clonotype was observed a handful of times. V and J are TRBV2 and TRBJ1-2; perhaps TRBD1 as D (5 bases). Trimming left V 9 bases short and J 6 bases short, with 17 bases between. Per germline, CDR1 SNHLY and CDR2 FYNNEI. The length of the CDR3 is 13 residues. CDR3 in amino acids: CARASGTGNGYTF. Here the CDR3 DNA reads TGTGCCAGGGCGTCGGGGACGGGGAATGGCTACACCTTC.

This clonotype occurred many times. The CDR3 region has the DNA TGTGCCAGCAGCTTCGGGACAGGGGACGACGAGCAGTACTTC. Protein: CASSFGTGDDEQYF. This chain links TRBV11-2 with TRBJ2-7; 10 bases are a match to TRBD1. V was clipped by 3 bases and J by 5 bases; unmatched bases: 4. The length of the CDR3 is 14 residues. Germline CDR1 is SGHAT and CDR2 is FQNNGV.

The genes are TRBV11-2 and TRBJ2-3, with 12 bases identical to TRBD2. The CDR3 contains 15 residues. From germline, CDR1 is SGHAT and CDR2 FQNNGV. Germline trimming cut 3 bases from V and 4 bases from J; bases unmatched to any gene: 2. The CDR3 loop is CASSFLAGGADTQYF. The CDR3 nucleotides are TGTGCCAGCAGCTTCCTAGCGGGGGGGGCAGATACGCAGTATTTT.

This clonotype was counted many times. The V call is TRBV12-3 or TRBV12-4, the J call TRBJ2-2; tentative D call: TRBD2 (6 bases). CDR3 length equals 13 residues. V was clipped by 4 bases and J by 5 bases, with 8 bases between them. The CDR3 here is CASSWAGTGELFF. CDR3 nucleotide sequence: TGTGCCAGCAGTTGGGCGGGGACCGGGGAGCTGTTTTTT.

This clonotype showed up just a few times. The chain combines TRBV18 with TRBJ1-2, with TRBD1 matching 8 bases. The CDR3 sequence is 15 residues long. V was pared by 3 bases and J by 6 bases, with 9 bases of the junction left unmatched. CDR1 KGHSH and CDR2 LQKENI come from the germline V gene. For the CDR3, the DNA is TGTGCCAGCTCACCGACAGGGGCTTCGTATGATGGCTACACCTTC. Its translation is CASSPTGASYDGYTF.

There are a few counts of this clonotype. This chain uses TRBV6-5 with TRBJ1-5; 7 positions match TRBD1. Unmatched junction bases numbered 10, after V lost 3 bases and J lost 2 bases. The germline gives CDR1 MNHEY, CDR2 SVGAGI. The CDR3 is 17 residues long. The CDR3 coding sequence is TGTGCCAGCAGTTATCCCAGGGGGGGGTCTGGCAATCAGCCCCAGCATTTT. This encodes CASSYPRGGSGNQPQHF.

There are many counts of this clonotype. V and J are TRBV12-3 or TRBV12-4 and TRBJ2-7; 12 bases agree with TRBD2. This CDR3 comprises 14 residues. The trim removed 5 bases at V and 7 bases at J, leaving 6 bases unmatched. CDR3 sequence (DNA): TGTGCCAGCAGTCCCACTAGCGGGGGGCGTGAGCAGTACTTC. It codes for CASSPTSGGREQYF.

The gene calls are TRBV4-1 and TRBJ2-7, with D possibly being TRBD2 (6 bases). This CDR3 region has 14 residues. Trimming left V 1 base short and J 4 bases short, with 11 bases between. CDR1 is MGHRA and CDR2 is YSYEKL in the germline V gene. The CDR3 bases are TGCGCCAGCAGCCAAGTTGGGGGGTCGTACGAGCAGTACTTC. Translating gives CASSQVGGSYEQYF.

V is TRBV12-3 or TRBV12-4 and J is TRBJ2-7; 11 bases align to TRBD2. V dropped 5 bases and J dropped 0; count of bases not matched to a gene: 6. The length of the CDR3 is 16 residues. The CDR3 here is CASSPSSGRSSYEQYF. CDR3 DNA: TGTGCCAGCAGTCCTTCTAGCGGGAGGTCCTCCTACGAGCAGTACTTC.

Ten or more counts support this clonotype. The V and J genes are TRBV6-5 and TRBJ1-5; D is unresolved. This CDR3 is 16 amino acids long. Per the germline V gene, CDR1 is MNHEY and CDR2 is SVGAGI. The V gene lost 4 bases and the J gene lost 2 bases, with 15 bases spanning the gap. CDR3 region: CASSSGGRVGNQPQHF. CDR3 coding DNA: TGTGCCAGCAGTTCCGGCGGGCGCGTCGGCAATCAGCCCCAGCATTTT.

This clonotype has just a few counts. The chain recombines TRBV28 with TRBJ2-7; TRBD1 aligns across 9 bases. CDR3 length: 16 residues. Germline V lookup: CDR1 MDHEN, CDR2 SYDVKM. V shed 3 bases and J 3 bases; nucleotides not matched to a gene: 9. The CDR3 DNA is TGTGCCAGCAGTTTTGGGACCGGGACAGGGTACTACGAGCAGTACTTC. This gives the protein CASSFGTGTGYYEQYF.